Shown below are 11 T cell receptor beta chains from a single sample sequenced in a study of beta chain features in type 1 diabetes. Every bit of the isolated RNA underwent reverse transcription, so sequencing read expressed TCRB transcripts. Measured with immunoSEQ multiplex PCR; TCRdb has only the in-frame clones, and not every one. The sample gives around 150,000 clones, about 7.3% of which show up once; 0.55% to 0.75% is in the top ten. Sequenced material: central memory CD4+ T cells from blood. All receptors come from a man aged 18 to 30 in good health.

This clone was detected only a few times. This chain connects TRBV18 to TRBJ1-1; D perhaps matches TRBD1 (5 bases). Trimming stripped 3 bases from V and 4 bases from J, with 15 bases between. Per the germline V gene, CDR1 is KGHSH and CDR2 is LQKENI. The CDR3 is 15 amino acids. The CDR3 coding sequence is TGTGCCAGCTCACCGGCAGGGTCACGAAGCACTGAAGCTTTCTTT. It yields the protein CASSPAGSRSTEAFF.

This clone occurred many times. The chain recombines TRBV29-1 with TRBJ1-2; tentatively, D is TRBD1 (6 bases). With 4 bases removed from V and 7 bases from J, the gap between germline ends came to 16 bases. The CDR3 has 13 amino acids. Germline V CDR1 and CDR2: SQVTM, ANQGSEA. The CDR3 bases are TGCAGCGTTGGAAGAGAAACAGGGTTTGGCTACACCTTC. Translation gives CSVGRETGFGYTF. The complete variable domain, with remaining parts taken from reference TRBV29-1 and TRBJ1-2, reads SAVISQKPSRDICQRGTSLTIQCQVDSQVTMMFWYRQQPGQSLTLIATANQGSEATYESGFVIDKFPISRPNLTFSTLTVSNMSPEDSSIYLCSVGRETGFGYTFGSGTRLTVV.

This clone was picked up a small number of times. J is TRBJ1-1 and V is TRBV7-3; 8 bases align to TRBD1. Germline loops: CDR1 SGHTA, CDR2 FQGTGA. V shed 5 bases and J 4 bases; nucleotides not matched to a gene: 6. This CDR3 is 14 amino acids long. The CDR3 DNA sequence: TGTGCCAGCAGCCCGAAGACAGGGGCCACTGAAGCTTTCTTT. This gives the protein CASSPKTGATEAFF.

This clone was seen more than once but under ten times. The chain combines TRBV12-5 with TRBJ2-1; 11 nucleotides line up with TRBD1. The trim removed 4 bases at V and 10 bases at J, leaving 6 bases unmatched. Germline CDR1 is LGHNT and CDR2 is FRNRAP. This CDR3 has 14 amino acids. CDR3 bases: TGTGCTAGTGGTTGGAGGACAGGGGGCAGCGAGCAGTTCTTC. Translating gives CASGWRTGGSEQFF.

This clone has only a few counts. The chain joins TRBV10-3 to TRBJ2-7, with D perhaps TRBD2 (7 bases). The CDR3 length is 17 residues. Germline-derived CDR1 and CDR2 are ENHRY and SYGVKD. Trimming took 6 bases from V and 1 from J, leaving 22 bases between them. Written as DNA, the CDR3 is TGTGCCATCAGCGCCGAACAGGGTCGAGCGGGGTCCTACGAGCAGTACTTC. As protein: CAISAEQGRAGSYEQYF.

The gene calls are TRBV6-1 and TRBJ2-5; D remains unclear. Deletions cut 6 bases from V and 5 bases from J, with 16 bases between. The length of the CDR3 is 14 residues. The germline V gene has CDR1 MNHNS and CDR2 SASEGT. CDR3 sequence reads: CASSYGSEQETQYF. CDR3 DNA sequence: TGTGCCAGCAGCTATGGTTCCGAACAGGAGACCCAGTACTTC.

The chain employs TRBV7-9 and TRBJ2-6; D possibly corresponds to TRBD2 (6 bases). The CDR3 has 15 residues. Germline assignment: CDR1 SEHNR and CDR2 FQNEAQ (reference sequence). V lost 2 bases and J 4 bases, leaving 9 bases between the germline ends. CDR3 region: CASSLLRGGANVLTF. The CDR3 region has the DNA TGTGCCAGCAGCTTATTACGGGGGGGGGCCAACGTCCTGACTTTC. Supplemented by reference TRBV7-9 and TRBJ2-6, the full variable domain reads DTGVSQNPRHKITKRGQNVTFRCDPISEHNRLYWYRQTLGQGPEFLTYFQNEAQLEKSRLLSDRFSAERPKGSFSTLEIQRTEQGDSAMYLCASSLLRGGANVLTFGAGSRLTVL.

This clone has a handful of counts. This chain joins TRBV2 and TRBJ2-5; 12 positions agree with TRBD2. Looked up from germline, CDR1 is SNHLY and CDR2 is FYNNEI. J gave up 3 bases and V 2 bases, and 1 base lay outside the gene matches. This CDR3 contains 15 residues. CDR3 sequence reads: CASSERLAGEETQYF. The CDR3 nucleotides read TGTGCCAGCAGTGAAAGACTAGCGGGGGAAGAGACCCAGTACTTC.

This clone was found a few times. V is TRBV4-1 and J is TRBJ2-5; 11 nucleotides align to TRBD1. CDR3 length: 17 amino acids. The germline gives CDR1 MGHRA, CDR2 YSYEKL. Trimming took 4 bases from V and 5 from J; bases not matched to a gene: 12. The CDR3: CASSPTDRGRLGETQYF. CDR3 in DNA: TGCGCCAGCAGCCCGACGGACAGGGGGCGACTGGGGGAGACCCAGTACTTC.

The chain uses TRBV30 and TRBJ1-5, with TRBD1 as a possible D gene (5 bases). The germline gives CDR1 GTSNPN, CDR2 SVGIG (reference sequence). V was pared by 1 base and J by 4 bases, with 8 bases between. The CDR3 contains 13 residues. CDR3 loop: CAWSGTPNQPQHF. CDR3 sequence (DNA): TGTGCCTGGAGTGGGACACCGAATCAGCCCCAGCATTTT.

This clone was observed a few times. The chain carries TRBV10-2 and TRBJ1-6, with TRBD1 identical over 9 bases. The V segment lost 9 bases and the J segment 9 bases; nucleotides outside the gene matches: 9. CDR3 size: 14 residues. Germline V lookup: CDR1 WSHSY, CDR2 SAAADI. The CDR3 nucleotides are TGCGCCAGACCGGAACAGGGGGCGGGTTCACCCCTCCACTTT. It codes for CARPEQGAGSPLHF.